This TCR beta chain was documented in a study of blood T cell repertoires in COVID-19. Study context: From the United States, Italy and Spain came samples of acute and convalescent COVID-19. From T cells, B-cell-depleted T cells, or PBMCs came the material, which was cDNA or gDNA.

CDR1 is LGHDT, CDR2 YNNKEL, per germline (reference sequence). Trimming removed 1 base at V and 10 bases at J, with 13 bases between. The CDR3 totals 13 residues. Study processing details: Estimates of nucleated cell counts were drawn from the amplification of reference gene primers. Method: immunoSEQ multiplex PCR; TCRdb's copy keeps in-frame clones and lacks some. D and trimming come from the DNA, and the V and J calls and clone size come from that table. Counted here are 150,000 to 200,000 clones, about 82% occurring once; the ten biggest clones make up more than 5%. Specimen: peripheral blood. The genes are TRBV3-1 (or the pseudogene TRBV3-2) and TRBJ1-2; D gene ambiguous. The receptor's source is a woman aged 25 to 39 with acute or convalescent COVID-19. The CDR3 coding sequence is TGTGCCAGCAGCCAAGTAAGACTAGCTCTCTACACCTTC. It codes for CASSQVRLALYTF.